This TCR beta chain was sequenced for a study of T cell changes during pregnancy in multiple sclerosis. With 2 bases removed from V and 2 bases from J, the gap between germline ends came to 9 bases. CDR1 and CDR2 (germline): SGHTA, FQGTGA. CDR3 length equals 15 residues. Profiled with immunoSEQ multiplex PCR; TCRdb holds only in-frame clones, not every one. The profile shows about 69,000 clones, 90% to 95% of them singletons. The clonotype originates from a female donor in good health, enrolled as a control in a pregnancy study. The source material was CD4+ T cells from peripheral blood mononuclear cells, sampled in the third trimester of pregnancy. This chain uses TRBV7-3 with TRBJ2-2, with D tentatively TRBD1 (6 bases). CDR3 protein: CASSLAGDNTGELFF. As DNA, the CDR3 is TGTGCCAGCAGCTTAGCAGGGGATAACACCGGGGAGCTGTTTTTT.